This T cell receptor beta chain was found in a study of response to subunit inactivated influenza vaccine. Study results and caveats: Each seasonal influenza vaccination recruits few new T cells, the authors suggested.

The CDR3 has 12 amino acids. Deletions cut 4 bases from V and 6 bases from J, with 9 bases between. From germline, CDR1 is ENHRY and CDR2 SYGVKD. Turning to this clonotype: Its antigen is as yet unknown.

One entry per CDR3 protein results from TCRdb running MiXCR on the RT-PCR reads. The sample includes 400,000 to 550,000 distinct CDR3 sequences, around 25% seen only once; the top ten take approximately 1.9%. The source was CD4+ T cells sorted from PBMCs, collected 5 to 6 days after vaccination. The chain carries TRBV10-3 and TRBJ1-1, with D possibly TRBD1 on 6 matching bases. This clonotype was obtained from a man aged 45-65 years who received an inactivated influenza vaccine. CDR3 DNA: TGTGCCATCAGTGCAGGGGTGGCTGAAGCTTTCTTT. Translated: CAISAGVAEAFF.